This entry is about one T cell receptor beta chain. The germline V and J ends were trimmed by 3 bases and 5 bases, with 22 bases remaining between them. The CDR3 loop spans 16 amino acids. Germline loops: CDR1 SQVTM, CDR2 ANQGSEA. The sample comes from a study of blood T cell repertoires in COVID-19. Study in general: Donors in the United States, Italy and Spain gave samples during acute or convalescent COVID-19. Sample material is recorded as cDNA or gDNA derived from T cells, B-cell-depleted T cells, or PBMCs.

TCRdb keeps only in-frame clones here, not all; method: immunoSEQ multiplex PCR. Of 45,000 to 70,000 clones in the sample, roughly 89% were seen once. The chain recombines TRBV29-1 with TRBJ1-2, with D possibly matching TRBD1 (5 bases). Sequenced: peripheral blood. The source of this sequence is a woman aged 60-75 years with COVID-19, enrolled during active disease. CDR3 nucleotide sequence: TGCAGCGTTGAGTTTCGTGGGGCCACTAAGAAATATGGCTACACCTTC. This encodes CSVEFRGATKKYGYTF. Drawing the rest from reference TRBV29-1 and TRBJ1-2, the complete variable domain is SAVISQKPSRDICQRGTSLTIQCQVDSQVTMMFWYRQQPGQSLTLIATANQGSEATYESGFVIDKFPISRPNLTFSTLTVSNMSPEDSSIYLCSVEFRGATKKYGYTFGSGTRLTVV.